These 28 T cell receptor beta chains came from one sample sequenced in a study of blood T cells in healthy people across ages. Alongside a J-beta primer mix, a sample-barcoded 5' primer served in a second PCR lasting roughly 6 to 12 cycles. A single record per CDR3 protein comes from TCRdb applying MiXCR to the 5' RACE reads. Of hundreds of thousands of distinct CDR3 sequences detected, about 53% appear once; the ten largest clones hold 40% to 50%. Sequencing was performed on blood. The source is a man aged 80 or over in good health.

The CDR3 region has the DNA TGCAGTGCGCATACAGGGGGCCCAGATACGCAGTATTTT. Protein sequence: CSAHTGGPDTQYF. This sequence joins TRBV20-1 and TRBJ2-3, with 9 bases that match TRBD1. The germline gives CDR1 DFQATT, CDR2 SNEGSKA (reference sequence). The J segment lost 4 bases and the V segment lost 6 bases, leaving 5 bases of the junction unmatched. The CDR3 runs to 13 residues.

Turning to this clonotype: A junction end diverges from the germline sequence, so it may reflect a read error. The rearrangement joins TRBV20-1 to TRBJ2-6; no clear D. The CDR3 consists of 17 residues. In germline, CDR1 is DFQATT, CDR2 SNEGSKA (reference sequence). CDR3 protein: CGARDWQPAGGANVLTF. As DNA, the CDR3 is TGCGGTGCTAGAGATTGGCAGCCAGCAGGTGGGGCCAACGTCCTGACTTTC.

The chain is built from TRBV5-1 and TRBJ2-5; the match to TRBD2 covers 10 bases. CDR1 and CDR2 from the germline V gene are SGHRS and YFSETQ. With V trimmed by 7 bases and J by 5 bases, 14 bases remained unmatched. The CDR3 has 16 amino acids. CDR3 sequence: CASCNNLAGAGETQYF. The CDR3 nucleotides read TGCGCCAGCTGCAACAACCTAGCGGGAGCTGGGGAGACCCAGTACTTC.

CDR3 loop: CASSQGTGSNYGYTF. The CDR3 DNA is TGTGCCAGCTCACAAGGGACAGGAAGTAACTATGGCTACACCTTC. V usage is TRBV18 and J usage is TRBJ1-2, with 8 bases identical to TRBD1. CDR3 length: 15 amino acids. The V segment lost 4 bases and the J segment 1 base; nucleotides outside the gene matches: 5. CDR1 KGHSH and CDR2 LQKENI come from the germline V gene.

The chain recombines TRBV5-1 with TRBJ1-6; 7 bases match TRBD1. Germline trimming cut 3 bases from V and 11 bases from J; bases unmatched to any gene: 11. The CDR3 runs 15 residues. CDR1 is SGHRS, CDR2 YFSETQ, per germline. The CDR3 nucleotides are TGCGCCAGCAGCTCGGGACAGCCTATAAATGCACCCCTCCACTTT. It encodes CASSSGQPINAPLHF.

This clonotype was seen a handful of times. V and J are TRBV7-2 and TRBJ2-7; D unclear. Deletions cut 6 bases from V and 1 base from J, with 10 bases between. This CDR3 spans 13 amino acids. Germline values: CDR1 SGHTA, CDR2 FQGNSA. The CDR3 sequence: CASSSKASYEQYF. CDR3 coding DNA: TGTGCCAGCAGTTCGAAGGCTTCCTACGAGCAGTACTTC. The full variable domain, its missing parts supplied by reference TRBV7-2 and TRBJ2-7, is GAGVSQSPSNKVTEKGKDVELRCDPISGHTALYWYRQSLGQGLEFLIYFQGNSAPDKSGLPSDRFSAERTGGSVSTLTIQRTQQEDSAVYLCASSSKASYEQYFGPGTRLTVT.

This clonotype was seen more than once but under ten times. Just one base apart from a much larger clone, this may be a read error. The V call is TRBV29-1, the J call TRBJ1-1, with D tentatively TRBD1 (5 bases). CDR3 length: 12 amino acids. CDR1 is SQVTM and CDR2 is ANQGSEA in the germline V gene. V shed 3 bases and J shed 1 base, with 6 bases lying between them. The CDR3 DNA follows: TGCAGCGTTGACAGGGAGAACACTGAAGCTTTCTTT. Its protein product is CSVDRENTEAFF. The full variable domain, rest sourced from reference TRBV29-1 and TRBJ1-1, is SAVISQKPSRDICQRGTSLTIQCQVDSQVTMMFWYRQQPGQSLTLIATANQGSEATYESGFVIDKFPISRPNLTFSTLTVSNMSPEDSSIYLCSVDRENTEAFFGQGTRLTVV.

The genes are TRBV6-2 or TRBV6-3 and TRBJ2-5, with D hard to call. The CDR3 is made up of 14 amino acids. Germline CDR1 MNHEY, CDR2 SVGEGT. Trimming pared 0 bases from V and 2 bases from J, leaving 7 bases between. CDR3 protein: CASSYSFKQETQYF. The CDR3, as DNA: TGTGCCAGCAGTTACTCCTTTAAACAAGAGACCCAGTACTTC.

Only a few counts were recorded for this clonotype. The chain has TRBV7-2 and TRBJ2-3; D unresolved. This CDR3 spans 12 amino acids. The ends were cut back, 6 bases at V and 4 bases at J, with 8 bases in the middle. The germline V gene encodes CDR1 SGHTA and CDR2 FQGNSA. CDR3 nucleotide sequence: TGTGCCAGCAGGGATCGAGCAGATACGCAGTATTTT. Protein sequence: CASRDRADTQYF.

This clonotype has just a few counts. The chain employs TRBV12-5 and TRBJ1-5; weak D call: TRBD1 (6 bases). Between the trimmed V and J ends, which lost 2 bases and 10 bases, there was a span of 12 bases. The CDR3 loop spans 13 amino acids. Germline V lookup: CDR1 LGHNT, CDR2 FRNRAP. In DNA form, the CDR3 reads TGTGCTAGTGGTTTGCCGAGGGGGGACCCCCAGCATTTT. It encodes CASGLPRGDPQHF.

The chain has TRBV11-2 and TRBJ2-1; TRBD2 matches at 12 bases. CDR1 is SGHAT and CDR2 is FQNNGV in the germline V gene. The ends lost 1 base at V and 9 bases at J; junction bases unmatched: 13. CDR3 length: 18 residues. The CDR3 sequence: CASSLGAFSLAGGREQFF. CDR3 sequence (DNA): TGTGCCAGCAGCTTAGGCGCATTTTCCCTAGCGGGGGGGCGTGAGCAGTTCTTC.

This clonotype was seen only a few times. The chain uses TRBV29-1 and TRBJ2-1; 7 bases are shared with TRBD2. Germline CDR1 reads SQVTM; CDR2 reads ANQGSEA. V gave up 5 bases and J gave up 6 bases; unmatched junction bases: 19. The CDR3 is made up of 17 amino acids. CDR3 in DNA: TGCAGCGTTACCCCACTAGCGACCCCGCCCCCGTTCAATGAGCAGTTCTTC. Its protein product is CSVTPLATPPPFNEQFF.

The rearrangement joins TRBV20-1 to TRBJ1-5; D may be TRBD1 (6 bases). CDR1 is DFQATT, CDR2 SNEGSKA, per germline (reference sequence). V gave up 7 bases and J gave up 2 bases, with 12 bases separating them. This CDR3 region has 13 residues. CDR3 sequence: CSVHREGNQPQHF. In nucleotides, the CDR3 is TGCAGTGTCCACAGGGAAGGCAATCAGCCCCAGCATTTT.

The sample holds a few counts of this clonotype. V is TRBV6-5 and J is TRBJ2-1; D possibly uses TRBD1 or TRBD2 (5 bases each). Trimming removed 6 bases from V and 7 bases from J, with 19 bases in between. Germline V gives CDR1 MNHEY, CDR2 SVGAGI. This CDR3 is built from 15 residues. Here the CDR3 reads CASSTGTGQMNEQFF. DNA of the CDR3: TGTGCCAGCAGCACCGGGACGGGGCAAATGAATGAGCAGTTCTTC.

This clonotype has more than one count but fewer than ten. V gene TRBV9 combines with J gene TRBJ2-7; a weak D match, TRBD2 (7 bases). Trimming shortened V by 3 bases and J by 2 bases, and 18 bases separated the two germline ends. The CDR3 contains 16 residues. Germline-derived CDR1 and CDR2 are SGDLS and YYNGEE. The CDR3 region has the DNA TGTGCCAGCAGCGCCGTAGGGGGGGCTCTCGCCTACGAGCAGTACTTC. Protein: CASSAVGGALAYEQYF.

In its sample, this clonotype was seen a few times. The rearrangement joins TRBV25-1 to TRBJ2-7; tentatively, D is TRBD1 (5 bases). The CDR3 consists of 14 residues. The V and J ends lost 5 bases and 2 bases respectively, with 13 bases between them. Germline values: CDR1 MGHDK, CDR2 SYGVNS. The CDR3 loop is CASSPQGRAYEQYF. The CDR3 nucleotides are TGTGCCAGCAGTCCGCAGGGCCGTGCCTACGAGCAGTACTTC.

This clonotype was detected only a few times. The rearrangement uses TRBV7-2 and TRBJ2-7; 11 bases match TRBD1. The CDR3 consists of 19 residues. Germline CDR1 SGHTA, CDR2 FQGNSA. Trimming removed 1 base from V and 4 bases from J; junction bases left unmatched: 15. CDR3 nucleotide sequence: TGTGCCAGCAGCTTAGACACCCCGGGACAGGGGGTACGTAGGTACGAGCAGTACTTC. It translates to CASSLDTPGQGVRRYEQYF.

This rearrangement joins TRBV29-1 to TRBJ2-3; D is undetermined. The V end lost 7 bases, the J end lost 2 bases, and 16 bases lay between the germline ends. Germline assignment: CDR1 SQVTM and CDR2 ANQGSEA. The CDR3 is made up of 14 amino acids. The CDR3 region is CSALRSALTDTQYF. The CDR3 nucleotides read TGCAGCGCTCTAAGGTCGGCCCTCACAGATACGCAGTATTTT.

The table lists this clonotype with a few counts. The J gene is TRBJ2-7, the V gene TRBV7-2; either TRBD1 or TRBD2 may fit D (5 bases each). With 5 bases removed from V and 4 bases from J, the gap between germline ends came to 18 bases. The CDR3 consists of 15 residues. Germline CDR1 is SGHTA and CDR2 is FQGNSA. Written as DNA, the CDR3 is TGTGCCAGCAGCCCACCCAGCGGAGAGGGGTACGAGCAGTACTTC. Its translation: CASSPPSGEGYEQYF.

This clonotype was seen a single time. This rearrangement joins TRBV3-1 to TRBJ1-6, with D tentatively TRBD1 (5 bases). V gave up 1 base and J gave up 10 bases, with 14 bases separating them. The CDR3 contains 15 residues. Germline V CDR1 and CDR2: LGHDT, YNNKEL (reference sequence). The CDR3 spells CASSQGGGSGSPLHF. CDR3 bases: TGTGCCAGCAGCCAAGGTGGGGGATCTGGCTCACCCCTCCACTTT.

This chain links TRBV7-9 with TRBJ1-5; 8 positions agree with TRBD1. This CDR3 contains 14 residues. The V and J ends lost 5 bases and 4 bases, in that order; junction bases with no gene match: 4. CDR1 is SEHNR and CDR2 is FQNEAQ in the germline V gene (reference sequence). DNA of the CDR3: TGTGCCAGCAGCCCGCAGGGGGCTAATCAGCCCCAGCATTTT. Residues: CASSPQGANQPQHF. Full variable domain (rest looked up from reference TRBV7-9 and TRBJ1-5): DTGVSQNPRHKITKRGQNVTFRCDPISEHNRLYWYRQTLGQGPEFLTYFQNEAQLEKSRLLSDRFSAERPKGSFSTLEIQRTEQGDSAMYLCASSPQGANQPQHFGDGTRLSIL.

This chain links TRBV12-3 or TRBV12-4 with TRBJ2-1; D is possibly TRBD1 (7 bases). V was trimmed by 6 bases and J by 0 bases, leaving 24 bases between them. The CDR3 loop spans 19 amino acids. The CDR3 sequence: CASSSQRRGLVSSYNEQFF. The DNA of the CDR3 is TGTGCCAGCAGCTCCCAGAGGAGGGGGCTCGTAAGCTCCTACAATGAGCAGTTCTTC.

The V call is TRBV10-3, the J call TRBJ2-1; possibly TRBD2 for D (5 bases). V was cut by 3 bases and J by 9 bases, with 15 bases left in between. The CDR3 extends over 14 amino acids. Germline V CDR1 and CDR2: ENHRY, SYGVKD. The CDR3 nucleotides are TGTGCCATCAGTGAACTCGGACTTGGGAGTGAGCAGTTCTTC. The encoded protein is CAISELGLGSEQFF.

The chain joins TRBV5-8 to TRBJ1-2; TRBD1 is a possible D gene (6 bases). With 0 bases removed from V and 4 bases from J, the gap between germline ends came to 13 bases. This CDR3 comprises 15 residues. Per germline, CDR1 SGHTS and CDR2 YDEGEE. CDR3 protein: CASSLVPGEGYGYTF. The CDR3 nucleotides are TGTGCCAGCAGCTTGGTTCCAGGGGAGGGCTATGGCTACACCTTC.

A word on this clonotype: An end of the junction differs from the germline gene, which may be a read error. The chain joins TRBV12-3 or TRBV12-4 to TRBJ1-2; no firm D call. The CDR3 spans 12 residues. As DNA, the CDR3 is TGTGCCAGCAGTTTCGGAAGCTATGACTACACCTTC. This encodes CASSFGSYDYTF.

In its sample, this clonotype was seen a few times. The chain is built from TRBV5-1 and TRBJ2-4; D gene unclear. Trimming cost V 1 base and J 0 bases, with 5 bases left between them. Germline lookup yields CDR1 SGHRS and CDR2 YFSETQ. This CDR3 spans 14 amino acids. The CDR3 spells CASSLLVAKNIQYF. In DNA, the CDR3 is TGCGCCAGCAGCTTGCTGGTAGCCAAAAACATTCAGTACTTC.

The J gene is TRBJ1-5, the V gene TRBV20-1; D ambiguous. The CDR3 loop spans 14 amino acids. CDR1 DFQATT and CDR2 SNEGSKA come from the germline V gene (reference sequence). Trimming took 3 bases from V and 1 from J, leaving 10 bases between them. The DNA for the CDR3 is TGCAGTGCTAGTGCGGGATGGAGCAATCAGCCCCAGCATTTT. Translation: CSASAGWSNQPQHF.

This chain connects TRBV7-2 to TRBJ2-3, with a tentative D call TRBD2 (6 bases). Germline V lookup: CDR1 SGHTA, CDR2 FQGNSA. Trimming removed 1 base at V and 14 bases at J, with 16 bases between. The CDR3 has 13 residues. CDR3 amino acids: CASSLGVAGYAYF. CDR3 bases: TGTGCCAGCAGCTTAGGGGTCGCGGGGTATGCGTATTTT.